This TCR beta chain appears in the sequencing data of a study of T cell responses to AZD1222 COVID-19 vaccine. General study findings and limits: Donors, mostly white British, included more females; clonal diversity was possibly underestimated. Only after the peak T cell response were repertoires sampled.

Some clones are missing from TCRdb's copy, which holds only in-frame ones; the method was immunoSEQ multiplex PCR. The sample yields about 110,000 clones, around 91% seen once. V lost 2 bases to trimming and J lost 3 bases; unmatched junction nucleotides: 5. The germline CDR1 and CDR2 sequences are SGHDN and FVKESK. The CDR3 sequence is 16 residues long. As to this clone: What it recognizes is unknown.

The rearrangement joins TRBV14 to TRBJ1-2; 11 nucleotides line up with TRBD1. This receptor was taken from an adult who received the AZD1222 COVID-19 vaccine. The source material was peripheral blood, sampled 28 days after the second AZD1222 dose. The CDR3 reads CASSQRGQGAHYGYTF. The CDR3 nucleotides are TGTGCCAGCAGCCAACGTGGACAGGGGGCTCACTATGGCTACACCTTC.